A selection of T cell receptor beta chains follows, all from one sample in a study of CD8+CD57+ T cells in acquired aplastic anemia. From the reads, TCRdb called clonotypes with MiXCR, one entry per CDR3 protein. The sample holds just over 150,000 distinct CDR3 sequences; more than 40% are singletons and the top ten take 30% to 40%. The specimen sequenced was sorted CD4+, CD8+, or CD8+CD57+ T cells (not recorded which) from PBMCs. These receptors originate from a human donor with aplastic anemia. Both conserved end residues are part of each CDR3. The D gene is left open where the match is weak. Only part of the rows carry a size: once, few, many, or a class if the clone is expanded.

j_gene	d_gene	abundance	v_gene	CDR3aa	CDR3nt
TRBJ1-5	NA	NA	TRBV4-1	CASSQDTRGGNQPQHF	TGCGCCAGCAGCCAAGACACAAGGGGGGGGAATCAGCCCCAGCATTTT
TRBJ2-7	NA	few	TRBV28	CASLPGLGAYEQYF	TGTGCCAGCCTCCCAGGCCTGGGGGCCTACGAGCAGTACTTC
TRBJ2-7	NA	few	TRBV10-3	CAISESVGTYEQYF	TGTGCCATCAGTGAGTCGGTAGGAACCTACGAGCAGTACTTC
TRBJ2-7	TRBD2	NA	TRBV10-3	CAISDGTSGRGEQYF	TGTGCCATCAGTGATGGAACTAGCGGGAGGGGCGAGCAGTACTTC
TRBJ1-1	NA	once	TRBV10-3	CAISGPGALRMNTEAFF	TGTGCCATCAGTGGTCCAGGCGCTCTCCGCATGAACACTGAAGCTTTCTTT
TRBJ1-3	NA	NA	TRBV10-1	CARRGTRGNTIYF	TGCGCCAGGAGGGGAACACGTGGAAACACCATATATTTT
TRBJ1-2	NA	NA	TRBV14	CASSTTVPGFGYTF	TGTGCCAGCAGCACAACAGTTCCTGGATTTGGCTACACCTTC
TRBJ2-5	TRBD1	NA	TRBV29-1	CSPEVQGQETQYF	TGCAGCCCTGAGGTACAGGGGCAAGAGACCCAGTACTTC
TRBJ2-1	NA	NA	TRBV11-1	CASCPGHSFNEQFF	TGTGCCAGCTGCCCGGGACATAGTTTCAATGAGCAGTTCTTC
TRBJ2-1	TRBD2	many	TRBV24-1	CATSDLAAEDHNEQFF	TGTGCCACCAGTGACCTAGCGGCCGAAGATCACAATGAGCAGTTCTTC
TRBJ2-1	NA	NA	TRBV10-2	CASRTLGHGYNEQFF	TGCGCCAGCAGGACTCTGGGACACGGCTACAATGAGCAGTTCTTC
TRBJ1-1	NA	NA	TRBV7-2	CASSDVDRNTEAFF	TGTGCCAGCAGCGATGTCGACAGAAACACTGAAGCTTTCTTT
TRBJ1-1	NA	NA	TRBV19	CASSRGTEAFF	TGTGCCAGTAGTCGGGGGACTGAAGCTTTCTTT
TRBJ1-2	NA	NA	TRBV2	CASSPMTASPGGYTF	TGTGCCAGCAGTCCTATGACGGCCTCACCGGGTGGCTACACCTTC
TRBJ2-7	NA	many	TRBV7-8	CASSRTTSPLEQYF	TGTGCCAGCAGCCGGACTACTAGTCCCCTGGAGCAGTACTTC
TRBJ2-1	NA	NA	TRBV12-3/TRBV12-4	CAGSLVASVNLYNEQFF	TGTGCCGGCAGTTTAGTAGCTAGCGTCAACCTCTACAATGAGCAGTTCTTC
TRBJ1-1	TRBD1	few	TRBV29-1	CSTIAGTGVTEAFF	TGCAGTACTATTGCCGGGACAGGGGTAACTGAAGCTTTCTTT
TRBJ1-2	NA	few	TRBV15	CATSRDMGQVQGGYTF	TGTGCCACCAGCAGAGATATGGGGCAGGTTCAAGGTGGCTACACCTTC
TRBJ1-1	NA	few	TRBV7-8	CASSFAGRTEAFF	TGTGCCAGCAGCTTTGCGGGAAGGACTGAAGCTTTCTTT
TRBJ2-3	TRBD2	NA	TRBV3-1	CASSQGGLAGGDTQYF	TGTGCCAGCAGCCAAGGAGGACTAGCGGGGGGGGATACGCAGTATTTT
TRBJ2-1	NA	NA	TRBV6-1	CASSVRGTGEQFF	TGTGCCAGCAGTGTACGGGGAACAGGTGAGCAGTTCTTC
TRBJ2-2	TRBD1	many	TRBV19	CAIKVGTGFTGELFF	TGTGCCATTAAAGTAGGGACAGGTTTTACCGGGGAGCTGTTTTTT
TRBJ2-7	NA	many	TRBV7-2	CASSLFGMAVSEQYF	TGTGCCAGCAGCTTATTCGGGATGGCCGTTTCCGAGCAGTACTTC
TRBJ2-5	NA	few	TRBV20-1	CSAKTGEETQYF	TGCAGTGCTAAGACCGGTGAAGAGACCCAGTACTTC
TRBJ2-1	NA	many	TRBV6-5	CASSYRASSYNEQFF	TGTGCCAGCAGTTACCGGGCGAGCTCCTACAATGAGCAGTTCTTC
TRBJ1-1	NA	NA	TRBV24-1	CATSDQVQGRTEAFF	TGTGCCACCAGTGACCAAGTACAGGGAAGGACTGAAGCTTTCTTT
TRBJ1-1	NA	many	TRBV29-1	CSVVEVAAFF	TGCAGCGTTGTTGAAGTTGCAGCTTTCTTT
TRBJ1-4	NA	NA	TRBV7-9	CASSVDQEKVFF	TGTGCCAGCAGCGTAGATCAGGAAAAAGTGTTTTTT
TRBJ1-1	NA	many	TRBV29-1	CSVGEGSNTEAFF	TGCAGCGTAGGAGAGGGGTCGAACACTGAAGCTTTCTTT
TRBJ2-2	NA	many	TRBV4-1	CASSQFLAGELFF	TGCGCCAGCAGCCAATTTCTAGCCGGGGAGCTGTTTTTT
TRBJ2-7	NA	many	TRBV5-1	CASSLGLGGGGYEQYF	TGCGCCAGCAGCTTGGGGTTGGGGGGGGGCGGCTACGAGCAGTACTTC
TRBJ2-7	NA	NA	TRBV5-1	CASSYETYEQYF	TGCGCCAGCAGCTATGAGACCTACGAGCAGTACTTC
TRBJ2-7	NA	NA	TRBV24-1	CASSPRQGGTYEQYF	TGTGCCAGCAGCCCGAGACAGGGAGGCACCTACGAGCAGTACTTC
TRBJ2-2	TRBD1	NA	TRBV19	CASSPSRDRAGELFF	TGTGCCAGTAGTCCATCCCGGGACAGGGCCGGGGAGCTGTTTTTT
TRBJ2-5	NA	many	TRBV24-1	CATSDGLQETQYF	TGTGCCACCAGTGACGGCCTTCAAGAGACCCAGTACTTC
TRBJ2-7	TRBD1	NA	TRBV20-1	CSAYGQGSSYEQYF	TGCAGTGCTTATGGACAGGGGTCCTCCTACGAGCAGTACTTC
TRBJ1-2	NA	NA	TRBV7-9	CASSPGGVYGYTF	TGTGCCAGCAGCCCGGGCGGGGTCTATGGCTACACCTTC
TRBJ2-1	NA	NA	TRBV9	CASGMYNEQFF	TGTGCCAGTGGTATGTACAATGAGCAGTTCTTC
TRBJ1-2	TRBD1	NA	TRBV7-2	CASSHRTGDGYTF	TGTGCCAGCAGCCATAGGACAGGGGATGGCTACACCTTC
TRBJ2-7	NA	few	TRBV27	CASSSTSSSYEQYF	TGTGCCAGCAGTAGCACGTCGAGCTCCTACGAGCAGTACTTC
TRBJ2-1	TRBD2	few	TRBV24-1	CATSDRLAGFYNEQFF	TGTGCCACCAGTGACCGACTAGCGGGGTTTTACAATGAGCAGTTCTTC
TRBJ2-2	TRBD2	NA	TRBV15	CATSRDPLAGGTGELFF	TGTGCCACCAGCAGAGATCCGCTAGCGGGGGGCACCGGGGAGCTGTTTTTT
TRBJ2-1	TRBD2	NA	TRBV6-4	CATSDSSPGTSGRRNEQFF	TGTGCCACCAGTGACTCTAGCCCCGGGACTAGCGGGAGGAGGAATGAGCAGTTCTTC
TRBJ2-2	NA	many	TRBV7-9	CASSHEIASGELFF	TGTGCCAGCAGCCATGAGATCGCGTCCGGGGAGCTGTTTTTT
TRBJ2-2	NA	once	TRBV11-2	CASSFTVVGDTGELLF	TGTGCCAGCAGCTTTACCGTTGTGGGGGACACCGGGGAGCTGCTTTTT
TRBJ2-7	TRBD1	NA	TRBV11-1	CASSDAGTGPYEQYF	TGTGCCAGCTCAGACGCCGGGACAGGCCCCTACGAGCAGTACTTC
TRBJ2-7	NA	few	TRBV7-6	CADGSNEQYF	TGTGCCGACGGATCTAACGAGCAGTACTTC
TRBJ1-1	NA	NA	TRBV7-3	CACSFEHEAFF	TGTGCCTGCAGCTTTGAGCATGAAGCTTTCTTT
TRBJ2-3	TRBD2	NA	TRBV29-1	CSGERAGVCISTDTQYF	TGCAGCGGGGAACGAGCGGGAGTATGTATCAGCACAGATACGCAGTATTTT
TRBJ2-7	TRBD1	NA	TRBV29-1	CSVVQGSVEQYF	TGCAGCGTCGTACAGGGGTCGGTCGAGCAGTACTTC
TRBJ1-5	NA	many	TRBV24-1	CATSWAGSNQPQHF	TGTGCCACCTCCTGGGCGGGGAGCAATCAGCCCCAGCATTTT
TRBJ2-1	NA	NA	TRBV19	CASSIAPASNEQFF	TGTGCCAGTAGTATAGCACCAGCGAGCAATGAGCAGTTCTTC
TRBJ2-1	TRBD2	few	TRBV2	CASGGSGRYNEQFF	TGTGCCAGTGGGGGCAGCGGGAGGTACAATGAGCAGTTCTTC
TRBJ2-3	NA	many	TRBV7-3	CASSLTITDTQYF	TGTGCCAGCAGCTTAACTATCACAGATACGCAGTATTTT